This TCR beta chain emerged from a study of shared clonotypes between healthy human individuals (dated by TCRdb to 2019 to 2021). At the level of the whole study: The cohort comprised two women and a few men aged 18 to 49 years. Per donor, three plates each were used for CD4 naive and CD4 memory, two for CD8 naive, and one for CD8 memory. To increase sequencing depth and limit assay-specific biases, different laboratories used diverse techniques to prepare libraries and sequence TCR repertoires. Blood TCR repertoires of four to six healthy adults were deeply sequenced to estimate repertoire size and the extent of clonotype sharing between individuals. Each donor's leukapheresis produced roughly between roughly 0.85 and 10 billion PBMCs.

The donors were healthy, HIV-negative adults who had no recently reported acute infections or vaccinations. Every donor was a Caucasian adult residing in Nashville, Tennessee, USA. CD4+ T cells were enriched by magnetic negative selection; naive cells were then positively selected on CD45RA, and the negative fraction formed the memory subset. Blood was obtained by leukapheresis, after which PBMCs were separated by Ficoll-Histopaque density gradient centrifugation and cryopreserved in liquid nitrogen vapor phase. Analytical flow cytometry was used to check the purity and quantity of each magnetically sorted T cell population. Genomic DNA was isolated from each sorted fraction and quantified by UV absorbance on a Nanodrop 2000c. A remark on this clone: Its recognized antigen is unknown. It has no much larger one-base neighbor in the sample; base qualities were not kept.

TCR CDR3 regions were amplified from genomic DNA by multiplex PCR using the deep immunoSEQ assay. Extracted genomic DNA from each cell subset was spread evenly across all wells of several immunoSEQ 96-well plates, with each plate serving as a replicate. Each replicate PCR for sorted subsets received roughly 200 ng genomic DNA, equal to about 30,000 T cell genomes. Purified libraries were measured with a Qubit 3.0 fluorometer, size-checked on a Bioanalyzer 2100, and measured again with the KAPA Library Quantification kit. Every immunoSEQ 96-well plate was sequenced on a separate single-read 150-cycle Illumina NextSeq 550 flow cell. The authors processed their data as follows. Because the immunoSEQ output held only junctional sequences and lacked quality scores, the filtering could not match the filtering applied to full-length reads. Sequences were annotated with PyIR, a Python wrapper for IgBLAST v1.9, using IMGT germline references to assign V/J genes and CDR3. Any read was removed if the V/J assignment was weak (E-value above 1e-6), the CDR3 was missing, or the read contained stop codons, out-of-frame junctions, or ambiguous translated residues. A V3J clonotype was defined by an identical inferred V gene, J gene, and CDR3 amino acid sequence. The percentage overlap between two repertoires was calculated by dividing the number of shared unique clonotypes by the size of the smaller repertoire. RTK rarefaction, the Chao1 estimator, and Recon v2.1 estimates of unobserved clonotypes were used to assess repertoire richness. Generation probabilities were computed with OLGA for all TCRbeta clonotypes obtained by the gDNA method from four donors. TCRdb re-hosts the immuneACCESS table, in-frame sequences only. Its copies lack some clones; in the studies checked, an unresolved V gene accounts for under half of them, and the cause for the rest is not known. The V and J calls and clone size are taken from that table; D and trimming were inferred from the DNA. The sample data list some 500,000 clones, and less than 96% of these were observed just once. About 0.064% of the sample is taken by the ten largest.

What the authors observed across the whole study: Pairwise subsampling indicated that sequencing depth was expected to affect the degree of clonotype sharing among donors. Sampling was limited to blood, and TCR repertoires in tissue likely differ from TCR repertoires in blood. Larger estimated clonotype richness was generally found for naive subsets than for memory subsets. Higher generation probabilities were observed for clonotypes shared by all four sorted-subset donors than for non-shared clonotypes. Because the study included only a small number of donors, the genetic and exposure-history diversity represented was limited. Even with the large sequencing depth, rarefaction of the sorted-subset datasets indicated that sequencing was incomplete. Sharing across several donors was observed for around 4.8% of naive CD4, over 3% of naive CD8, 2% to 2.5% of memory CD4, and about 0.4% of memory CD8 clonotypes.

CDR1 MDHEN and CDR2 SYDVKM were looked up in the germline V gene. V and J are truncated by 4 bases and 4 bases respectively, leaving an intervening sequence of 5 bases. The CDR3 holds 13 amino acids from the cysteine to the phenylalanine. The kept DNA is CDR3 alone, 39 bases in frame from the first base. The chain is encoded by TRBV28 joined to TRBJ2-6, with an unclear D gene assignment. The sequence came from a woman in her twenties or thirties in good health. The sequenced sample consisted of naive CD4+ T cells sorted from blood. The cell subset or site label corresponds to: CD45RA+ positively selected. Here the CDR3 is given as CASSWRGANVLTF. Read as DNA, the sequence is TGTGCCAGCAGTTGGAGAGGGGCCAACGTCCTGACTTTC.